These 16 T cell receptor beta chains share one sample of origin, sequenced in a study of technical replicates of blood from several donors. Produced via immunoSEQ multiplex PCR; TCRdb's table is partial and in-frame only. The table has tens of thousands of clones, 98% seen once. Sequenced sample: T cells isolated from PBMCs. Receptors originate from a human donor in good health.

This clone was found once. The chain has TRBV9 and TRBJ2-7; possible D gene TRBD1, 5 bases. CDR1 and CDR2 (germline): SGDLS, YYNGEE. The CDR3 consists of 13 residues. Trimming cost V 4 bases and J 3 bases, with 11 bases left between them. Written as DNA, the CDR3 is TGTGCCAGCAGCTTTGGACATAGCTACGAGCAGTACTTC. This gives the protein CASSFGHSYEQYF.

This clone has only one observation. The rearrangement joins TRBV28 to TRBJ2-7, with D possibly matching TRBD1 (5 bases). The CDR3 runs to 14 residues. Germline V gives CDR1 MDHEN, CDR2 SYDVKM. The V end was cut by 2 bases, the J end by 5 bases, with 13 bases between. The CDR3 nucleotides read TGTGCCAGCAGTTTAGTCTCCAGGGCAAACGAGCAGTACTTC. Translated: CASSLVSRANEQYF.

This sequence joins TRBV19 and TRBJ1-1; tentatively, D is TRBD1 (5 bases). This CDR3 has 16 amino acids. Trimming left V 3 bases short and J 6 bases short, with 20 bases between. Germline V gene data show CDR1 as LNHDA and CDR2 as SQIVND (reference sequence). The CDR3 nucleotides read TGTGCCAGTAGTATGGAGGGGTTGTCCCCTAACGCTGAAGCTTTCTTT. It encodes CASSMEGLSPNAEAFF.

The DNA of the CDR3 is TGTGCCAGCAGTAAGACAGGCCCAAATGAAAAACTGTTTTTT. Its translation is CASSKTGPNEKLFF. The chain employs TRBV6-6 and TRBJ1-4; possible D gene TRBD1, 6 bases. This CDR3 spans 14 amino acids. CDR1 is MNHNY and CDR2 is SVGAGI in the germline V gene (reference sequence). Trimming removed 5 bases from V and 5 bases from J, with 12 bases in between.

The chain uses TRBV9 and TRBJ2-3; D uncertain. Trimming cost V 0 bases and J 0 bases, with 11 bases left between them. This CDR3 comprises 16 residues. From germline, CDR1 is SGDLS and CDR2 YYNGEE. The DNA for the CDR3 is TGTGCCAGCAGCGTAGATGTCGGCGGAAGCACAGATACGCAGTATTTT. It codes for CASSVDVGGSTDTQYF.

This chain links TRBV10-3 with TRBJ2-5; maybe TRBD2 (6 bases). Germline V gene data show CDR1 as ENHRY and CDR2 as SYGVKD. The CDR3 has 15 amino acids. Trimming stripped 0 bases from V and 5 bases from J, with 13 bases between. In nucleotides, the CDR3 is TGTGCCATCAGTGAGTCGGACCCCGGGGGTGAGACCCAGTACTTC. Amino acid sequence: CAISESDPGGETQYF.

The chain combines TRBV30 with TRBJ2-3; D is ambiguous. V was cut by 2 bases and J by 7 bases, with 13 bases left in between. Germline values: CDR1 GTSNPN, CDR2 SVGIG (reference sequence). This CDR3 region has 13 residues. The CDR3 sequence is CAWSPLGPNTQYF. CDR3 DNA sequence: TGTGCCTGGAGTCCTTTGGGCCCAAATACGCAGTATTTT.

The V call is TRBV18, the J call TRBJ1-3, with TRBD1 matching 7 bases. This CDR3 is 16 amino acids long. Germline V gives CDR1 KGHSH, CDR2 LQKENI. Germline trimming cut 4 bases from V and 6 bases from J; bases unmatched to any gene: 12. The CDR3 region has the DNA TGTGCCAGCTCACTACAGAACAGGGGATTGGTAAACACCATATATTTT. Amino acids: CASSLQNRGLVNTIYF.

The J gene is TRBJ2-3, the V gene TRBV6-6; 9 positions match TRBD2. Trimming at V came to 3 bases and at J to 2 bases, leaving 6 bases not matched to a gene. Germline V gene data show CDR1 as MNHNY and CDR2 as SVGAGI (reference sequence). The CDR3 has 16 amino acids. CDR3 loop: CASSYWLAGTTDTQYF. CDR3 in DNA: TGTGCCAGCAGTTATTGGCTAGCGGGGACCACAGATACGCAGTATTTT.

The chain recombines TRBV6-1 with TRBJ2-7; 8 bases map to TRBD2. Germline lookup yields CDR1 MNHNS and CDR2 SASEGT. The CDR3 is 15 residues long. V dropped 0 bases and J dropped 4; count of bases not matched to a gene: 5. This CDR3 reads CASSEAPAGVYEQYF. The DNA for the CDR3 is TGTGCCAGCAGTGAAGCTCCAGCGGGGGTTTACGAGCAGTACTTC.

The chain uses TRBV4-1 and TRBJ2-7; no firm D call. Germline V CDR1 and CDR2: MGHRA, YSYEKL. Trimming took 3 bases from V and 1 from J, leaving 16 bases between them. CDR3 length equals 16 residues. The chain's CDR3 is CASSQVPDPVSYEQYF. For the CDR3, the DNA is TGCGCCAGCAGCCAGGTTCCCGATCCGGTTTCCTACGAGCAGTACTTC.

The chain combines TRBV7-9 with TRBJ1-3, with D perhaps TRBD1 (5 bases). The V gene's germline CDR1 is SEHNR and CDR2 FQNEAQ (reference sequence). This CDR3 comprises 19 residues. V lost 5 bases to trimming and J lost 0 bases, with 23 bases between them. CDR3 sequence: CASSRWRPRVYRSGNTIYF. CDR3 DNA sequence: TGTGCCAGCAGCCGATGGCGGCCCAGGGTCTACCGCTCTGGAAACACCATATATTTT.

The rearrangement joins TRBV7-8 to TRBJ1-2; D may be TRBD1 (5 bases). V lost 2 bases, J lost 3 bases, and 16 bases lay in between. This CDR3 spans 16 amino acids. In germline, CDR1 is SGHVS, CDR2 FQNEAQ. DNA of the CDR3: TGTGCCAGCAGCTTATTGGGTGGGGCGGATCACTATGGCTACACCTTC. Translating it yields CASSLLGGADHYGYTF.

Here the CDR3 reads CATQGVGEKLFF. The DNA of the CDR3 is TGTGCCACACAGGGGGTTGGTGAAAAACTGTTTTTT. The chain is built from TRBV2 and TRBJ1-4, with TRBD1 matching over 8 bases. Germline CDR1 and CDR2: SNHLY and FYNNEI. The J segment lost 7 bases and the V segment lost 10 bases, leaving 5 bases of the junction unmatched. The CDR3 covers 12 residues. Supplemented by reference TRBV2 and TRBJ1-4, the full variable domain reads EPEVTQTPSHQVTQMGQEVILRCVPISNHLYFYWYRQILGQKVEFLVSFYNNEISEKSEIFDDQFSVERPDGSNFTLKIRSTKLEDSAMYFCATQGVGEKLFFGSGTQLSVL.

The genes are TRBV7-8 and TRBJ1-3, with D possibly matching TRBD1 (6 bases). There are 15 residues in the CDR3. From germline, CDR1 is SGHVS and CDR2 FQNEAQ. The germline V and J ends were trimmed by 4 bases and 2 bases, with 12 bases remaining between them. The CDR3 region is CASSSTGIAGNTIYF. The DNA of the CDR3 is TGTGCCAGCAGCTCCACAGGGATCGCTGGAAACACCATATATTTT.

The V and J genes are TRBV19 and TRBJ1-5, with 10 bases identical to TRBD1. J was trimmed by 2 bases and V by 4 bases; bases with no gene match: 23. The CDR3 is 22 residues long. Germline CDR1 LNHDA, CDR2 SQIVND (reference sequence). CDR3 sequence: CASSTYLQGGQGTTAGNQPQHF. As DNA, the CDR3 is TGTGCCAGTAGTACCTACCTACAAGGGGGACAGGGGACCACCGCGGGCAATCAGCCCCAGCATTTT.